These T cell receptor beta chains were read from a single sample in a study of tumor and adjacent non-tumor tissue in lung cancer. TCRdb re-derived calls from the multiplex PCR reads in MiXCR, one entry per CDR3 protein. The repertoire holds 90,000 to 110,000 distinct CDR3 sequences, with around 57% as singletons. The source material was distant non-tumor lung tissue. Receptors originate from a man aged 55-75 years with non-small cell lung cancer. The CDR3 runs from the conserved cysteine through the conserved F or W. A D gene is named only where the DNA matches it firmly. Not every row has a clone size; where given, it reads once, few, many or a size class.

d_call	j_call	clone_size	v_call	cdr3_aa	cdr3_nt
.	TRBJ2-7	once	TRBV6-2/TRBV6-3	CVSSYLGIHEQYF	TGTGTCAGCAGTTACCTGGGTATCCACGAGCAGTACTTT
.	TRBJ1-6	.	TRBV29-1	CSVLERVDSHLHF	TGCAGCGTCCTTGAGAGGGTAGATTCACACCTCCACTTT
TRBD2	TRBJ2-1	many	TRBV29-1	CSVEGPTSGRASEQFF	TGCAGCGTTGAAGGCCCCACTAGCGGGAGGGCCTCTGAGCAGTTCTTC
TRBD2	TRBJ2-2	.	TRBV20-1	CSASLPSGKTVELFF	TGCAGTGCTAGTCTACCTAGCGGGAAAACCGTGGAGCTGTTTTTT
TRBD2	TRBJ2-1	.	TRBV20-1	CSTLLAGADNEQFF	TGCAGTACTTTACTAGCGGGAGCGGACAATGAGCAGTTCTTC
TRBD1	TRBJ1-2	.	TRBV20-1	CSTNRTGSYGYTF	TGCAGTACTAATAGGACAGGTAGCTATGGCTACACCTTC
TRBD1	TRBJ1-5	.	TRBV28	CASSFSGQPRHF	TGTGCCAGCAGTTTTTCGGGACAGCCCCGGCATTTT
.	TRBJ2-7	.	TRBV6-2/TRBV6-3	CAGSPRNRDYEQYF	TGTGCCGGCAGTCCCCGGAACAGGGACTACGAGCAGTACTTC
.	TRBJ1-6	many	TRBV4-1	CASSTTGNNSPLHF	TGCGCCAGCAGCACGACAGGAAATAATTCACCCCTCCACTTT
.	TRBJ2-7	.	TRBV5-1	CASRTRDNSYERYF	TGCGCCAGCAGGACTCGGGACAATTCCTACGAGCGGTACTTC
.	TRBJ2-4	.	TRBV29-1	CSVRPAIAKNIQYF	TGCAGCGTCAGGCCGGCCATTGCCAAAAACATTCAGTACTTC